Presented here are 13 T cell receptor beta chains from one specimen sequenced in a study of blood T cell repertoires in COVID-19. The assay was immunoSEQ multiplex PCR, and TCRdb's table has in-frame clones only and misses some. Of hundreds of thousands of clones in the sample, approximately 86% were seen once. Material for sequencing was peripheral blood. These receptors came from an elderly man with acute or convalescent COVID-19.

The V gene is TRBV5-6, the J gene TRBJ2-5, with TRBD1 matching 9 bases. The CDR3 is 16 amino acids. J gave up 4 bases and V 4 bases, and 11 bases lay outside the gene matches. The V gene's germline CDR1 is SGHDT and CDR2 YYEEEE. Written as DNA, the CDR3 is TGTGCCAGCAGCGCGAACGGACAGGGGAGCGGAGAGACCCAGTACTTC. It encodes CASSANGQGSGETQYF.

The rearrangement joins TRBV18 to TRBJ2-3, with TRBD1 matching 8 bases. The V segment lost 6 bases and the J segment 3 bases; nucleotides outside the gene matches: 2. From germline, CDR1 is KGHSH and CDR2 LQKENI. The CDR3 covers 13 residues. The CDR3 region is CASSQGATDTQYF. CDR3 DNA sequence: TGTGCCAGCTCCCAGGGGGCGACAGATACGCAGTATTTT.

Points on this clone: Other DNA sequences in the sample encode the same CDR3. The DNA of the CDR3 is TGCGCCAGCAGCTCTGGACAGGGGACCTACGAGCAGTACTTC. It yields the protein CASSSGQGTYEQYF. The chain recombines TRBV5-1 with TRBJ2-7, with 9 nucleotides matching TRBD1. Germline loops: CDR1 SGHRS, CDR2 YFSETQ. The CDR3 runs 14 residues. The ends lost 3 bases at V and 2 bases at J; junction bases unmatched: 3.

V and J are TRBV5-1 and TRBJ2-7; TRBD2 matches at 13 bases. J was trimmed by 0 bases and V by 4 bases; bases with no gene match: 4. The CDR3 contains 16 residues. From germline, CDR1 is SGHRS and CDR2 YFSETQ. CDR3 in amino acids: CASSPRTSGSSYEQYF. The CDR3 bases are TGCGCCAGCAGCCCGCGGACTAGCGGGAGCTCCTACGAGCAGTACTTC. The full variable domain, rest sourced from reference TRBV5-1 and TRBJ2-7, is KAGVTQTPRYLIKTRGQQVTLSCSPISGHRSVSWYQQTPGQGLQFLFEYFSETQRNKGNFPGRFSGRQFSNSRSEMNVSTLELGDSALYLCASSPRTSGSSYEQYFGPGTRLTVT.

The chain uses TRBV6-1 and TRBJ2-7; weak D call: TRBD1 (6 bases). CDR1 and CDR2 (germline): MNHNS, SASEGT. Trimming shortened V by 5 bases and J by 0 bases, and 11 bases separated the two germline ends. The CDR3 has 14 amino acids. CDR3: CASSMDRSSYEQYF. CDR3 nucleotides: TGTGCCAGCAGTATGGACAGAAGCTCCTACGAGCAGTACTTC.

Concerning this clone itself: The same CDR3 arises from other DNA sequences in this sample as well. This rearrangement joins TRBV18 to TRBJ1-1, with 7 bases lining up with TRBD1. Germline CDR1 and CDR2: KGHSH and LQKENI. The CDR3 is made up of 14 amino acids. J gave up 0 bases and V 4 bases, and 2 bases lay outside the gene matches. CDR3 sequence (DNA): TGTGCCAGCTCACGGGACAGACTGAACACTGAAGCTTTCTTT. Residues: CASSRDRLNTEAFF. The whole variable domain, filled in from reference TRBV18 and TRBJ1-1, reads NAGVMQNPRHLVRRRGQEARLRCSPMKGHSHVYWYRQLPEEGLKFMVYLQKENIIDESGMPKERFSAEFPKEGPSILRIQQVVRGDSAAYFCASSRDRLNTEAFFGQGTRLTVV.

The chain joins TRBV29-1 to TRBJ2-5; 9 bases match TRBD1. J lost 5 bases, V lost 7 bases, and 11 bases had no gene match. The CDR3 extends over 14 amino acids. Germline loops: CDR1 SQVTM, CDR2 ANQGSEA. CDR3 sequence reads: CSARGGTGKETQYF. The CDR3 DNA follows: TGCAGCGCCCGAGGGGGGACAGGGAAGGAGACCCAGTACTTC. The variable domain in full, completed from reference TRBV29-1 and TRBJ2-5, reads SAVISQKPSRDICQRGTSLTIQCQVDSQVTMMFWYRQQPGQSLTLIATANQGSEATYESGFVIDKFPISRPNLTFSTLTVSNMSPEDSSIYLCSARGGTGKETQYFGPGTRLLVL.

This clone appeared a single time. The genes are TRBV6-6 and TRBJ1-1; D might be TRBD1 (6 bases). Germline V CDR1 and CDR2: MNHNY, SVGAGI (reference sequence). V was shortened by 6 bases and J by 6 bases, with 17 bases between the two germline ends. The CDR3 loop spans 14 amino acids. This CDR3 is CASRNQGFIPEAFF. The DNA of the CDR3 is TGTGCCAGCAGGAATCAGGGGTTTATACCTGAAGCTTTCTTT.

The chain uses TRBV9 and TRBJ2-2, with 10 bases matching TRBD2. The CDR3 contains 16 residues. CDR1 is SGDLS and CDR2 is YYNGEE in the germline V gene. The V and J ends lost 1 base and 2 bases, in that order; junction bases with no gene match: 2. The CDR3 here is CASSVSSGGNTGELFF. The CDR3 DNA sequence: TGTGCCAGCAGCGTATCTAGCGGGGGAAACACCGGGGAGCTGTTTTTT.

This chain uses TRBV18 with TRBJ1-3; TRBD1 matches at 7 bases. Trimming took 3 bases from V and 3 from J; bases not matched to a gene: 2. Germline CDR1 KGHSH, CDR2 LQKENI. The CDR3 covers 14 residues. CDR3 sequence reads: CASSPQGGGNTIYF. CDR3 sequence (DNA): TGTGCCAGCTCACCCCAGGGGGGTGGAAACACCATATATTTT. Combining the CDR3 with reference TRBV18 and TRBJ1-3 gives the whole variable domain NAGVMQNPRHLVRRRGQEARLRCSPMKGHSHVYWYRQLPEEGLKFMVYLQKENIIDESGMPKERFSAEFPKEGPSILRIQQVVRGDSAAYFCASSPQGGGNTIYFGEGSWLTVV.

Only one count was recorded for this clone. CDR3 in DNA: TGTGCCATCAGTGAGTCTGGGGGAGGCTCCTACAATGAGCAGTTCTTC. This translates into CAISESGGGSYNEQFF. V gene TRBV10-3 combines with J gene TRBJ2-1; D is perhaps TRBD2 (6 bases). CDR1 and CDR2 (germline): ENHRY, SYGVKD. CDR3 size: 16 residues. V was shortened by 0 bases and J by 0 bases, with 9 bases between the two germline ends.

The rearrangement joins TRBV18 to TRBJ2-1, with 12 bases lining up with TRBD2. This CDR3 region has 16 residues. Germline V CDR1 and CDR2: KGHSH, LQKENI. The V and J ends lost 5 bases and 2 bases, in that order; junction bases with no gene match: 4. DNA for the CDR3: TGTGCCAGCTCAGGGCTAGCGGGAGGGCCCTACAATGAGCAGTTCTTC. This sequence encodes CASSGLAGGPYNEQFF. The full variable domain, in which reference TRBV18 and TRBJ2-1 provide the parts outside the CDR3, is NAGVMQNPRHLVRRRGQEARLRCSPMKGHSHVYWYRQLPEEGLKFMVYLQKENIIDESGMPKERFSAEFPKEGPSILRIQQVVRGDSAAYFCASSGLAGGPYNEQFFGPGTRLTVL.

The genes are TRBV27 and TRBJ1-1, with D uncertain. The V gene lost 5 bases and the J gene lost 4 bases, with 11 bases spanning the gap. Germline CDR1 and CDR2: MNHEY and SMNVEV (reference sequence). The CDR3 is made up of 13 amino acids. The CDR3 protein is CASSRVDGTEAFF. In DNA, the CDR3 is TGTGCCAGCAGTCGGGTGGATGGCACTGAAGCTTTCTTT.